The entry that follows covers one TCR beta chain sequence. This entry is derived from a study of T cells in Graves' hyperthyroidism and ophthalmopathy. V was cut by 3 bases and J by 6 bases, with 17 bases left in between. Germline loops: CDR1 LNHDA, CDR2 SQIVND (reference sequence). This CDR3 region has 15 residues. Uncontrolled infection, other autoimmune disease, pregnancy or lactation led to exclusion. Researchers amplified the TCR beta CDR3 regions from RNA transcripts. The HTBI primer set was used in a first-round RT-PCR of the TCR CDR3. TCRdb passed the multiplex PCR reads through MiXCR, listing each CDR3 protein once. This sample has about 400,000 distinct CDR3 sequences; 11% to 15% occur once, and the top ten carry around 27%.

The sequencing sample was made of blood. The source of this sequence is a man aged 50 to 59 with Graves' ophthalmopathy. The chain combines TRBV19 with TRBJ1-2; the D is unclear. In DNA, the CDR3 is TGTGCCAGTAGTATTGGGAACAGCCCTACCGATGGCTACACCTTC. Encoded protein: CASSIGNSPTDGYTF.